The 17 T cell receptor beta chains below were found in one sample sequenced in a study of shared clonotypes between healthy human individuals. Profiling relied on immunoSEQ multiplex PCR, and the TCRdb table lists in-frame clones only, not all of them. The sample shows about 2 million clones, approximately 94% of them seen only once. CD8 cells classed as naive were CD45RO-negative and positively selected for CCR7, excluding terminally differentiated effector memory CD45RA+ cells. Sequences were obtained from naive CD8+ T cells sorted from blood. All receptors come from a man younger than 30 in good health.

In this sample, this clone turned up once. The chain has TRBV29-1 and TRBJ2-3; 8 bases match TRBD1. Germline lookup yields CDR1 SQVTM and CDR2 ANQGSEA. V was pared by 8 bases and J by 0 bases, with 4 bases of the junction left unmatched. This CDR3 has 13 amino acids. CDR3 loop: CSRDRRSTDTQYF. The CDR3 DNA sequence: TGCAGCCGGGACAGGAGAAGCACAGATACGCAGTATTTT.

The chain links TRBV5-4 to TRBJ2-2, with a weak D call TRBD2 (6 bases). Germline CDR1 is SGHNT and CDR2 is YYREEE (reference sequence). The CDR3 covers 14 residues. V was trimmed by 2 bases and J by 4 bases, leaving 9 bases between them. The CDR3 protein is CASSLSGVTGELFF. The CDR3 DNA sequence: TGTGCCAGCAGCTTATCGGGGGTCACCGGGGAGCTGTTTTTT.

This sequence joins TRBV4-1 and TRBJ2-3; D is tentatively TRBD1 or TRBD2 (5 bases each). Germline V gene lookup returns CDR1 MGHRA and CDR2 YSYEKL. V dropped 2 bases and J dropped 5 bases, with 17 bases sitting between them. The length of the CDR3 is 16 residues. Written as DNA, the CDR3 is TGCGCCAGCAGCCAACCCTCGGGGTCCAGGGAAGATACGCAGTATTTT. Translation: CASSQPSGSREDTQYF.

Points on this clone: Other DNA variants within this sample encode the same CDR3. This sequence joins TRBV4-1 and TRBJ2-5; 13 bases match TRBD2. The germline CDR1 and CDR2 sequences are MGHRA and YSYEKL. V lost 4 bases to trimming and J lost 1 base; unmatched junction nucleotides: 3. The CDR3 has 16 amino acids. The CDR3 reads CASSLRTSGSQETQYF. The DNA for the CDR3 is TGCGCCAGCAGCCTCCGGACTAGCGGGAGCCAAGAGACCCAGTACTTC.

This chain uses TRBV25-1 with TRBJ1-5; 7 bases line up with TRBD1. The V and J ends lost 3 bases and 3 bases, in that order; junction bases with no gene match: 2. Per germline, CDR1 MGHDK and CDR2 SYGVNS. The CDR3 loop spans 14 amino acids. The DNA for the CDR3 is TGTGCCAGCAGTGACAGGGGGAACAATCAGCCCCAGCATTTT. Amino acid sequence: CASSDRGNNQPQHF.

This chain joins TRBV27 and TRBJ2-5; 9 bases align to TRBD2. J lost 5 bases, V lost 5 bases, and 9 bases had no gene match. The CDR3 consists of 15 residues. Germline CDR1 and CDR2: MNHEY and SMNVEV (reference sequence). CDR3 sequence: CASSLTRGGRETQYF. The CDR3 bases are TGTGCCAGCAGTCTAACGCGGGGGGGCCGGGAGACCCAGTACTTC.

This sequence joins TRBV4-1 and TRBJ2-7; D remains unclear. Germline V gene sequence: CDR1 MGHRA, CDR2 YSYEKL. The CDR3 covers 15 residues. Trimming took 0 bases from V and 0 from J, leaving 9 bases between them. The CDR3 bases are TGCGCCAGCAGCCAAGAGTCGCCGAGCTCCTACGAGCAGTACTTC. Translation: CASSQESPSSYEQYF.

The chain has TRBV2 and TRBJ1-1, with unresolved D. V lost 2 bases to trimming and J lost 0 bases, with 10 bases between them. From germline, CDR1 is SNHLY and CDR2 FYNNEI. The CDR3 contains 15 residues. The CDR3 region is CASSETAEMNTEAFF. CDR3 sequence (DNA): TGTGCCAGCAGTGAAACGGCAGAGATGAACACTGAAGCTTTCTTT.

The chain joins TRBV6-5 to TRBJ2-2; D call uncertain. Germline loops: CDR1 MNHEY, CDR2 SVGAGI. The CDR3 length is 15 residues. Trimming stripped 6 bases from V and 1 base from J, with 12 bases between. The CDR3 here is CASRGSWENTGELFF. In DNA, the CDR3 is TGTGCCAGCAGAGGCTCCTGGGAGAACACCGGGGAGCTGTTTTTT.

The J gene is TRBJ2-1, the V gene TRBV4-3; TRBD2 matches 7 bases. Germline V lookup: CDR1 LGHNA, CDR2 YSLEER. Trimming cost V 0 bases and J 5 bases; bases outside gene matches: 10. This CDR3 is built from 17 residues. The CDR3 reads CASSQDSPGLGDNEQFF. CDR3 in DNA: TGCGCCAGCAGCCAAGATAGTCCCGGACTAGGGGACAATGAGCAGTTCTTC.

As concerns this clone: Different DNA sequences within this sample yield the same CDR3. This rearrangement joins TRBV11-2 to TRBJ2-3; D gene unclear. CDR3 length: 15 amino acids. The V gene's germline CDR1 is SGHAT and CDR2 FQNNGV. V was clipped by 0 bases and J by 0 bases, with 7 bases between them. Here the CDR3 reads CASSLEKRSTDTQYF. The CDR3 DNA follows: TGTGCCAGCAGCTTAGAGAAGAGGAGCACAGATACGCAGTATTTT. The full variable domain, completed using reference TRBV11-2 and TRBJ2-3, is EAGVAQSPRYKIIEKRQSVAFWCNPISGHATLYWYQQILGQGPKLLIQFQNNGVVDDSQLPKDRFSAERLKGVDSTLKIQPAKLEDSAVYLCASSLEKRSTDTQYFGPGTRLTVL.

About this clone itself: The sample holds other DNA sequences that translate to the same CDR3. The rearrangement uses TRBV27 and TRBJ2-1; D gene uncertain. V was clipped by 7 bases and J by 4 bases, with 5 bases between them. The CDR3 length is 11 residues. Germline CDR1 is MNHEY and CDR2 is SMNVEV (reference sequence). CDR3 DNA: TGTGCCAGCACGGCTTACAATGAGCAGTTCTTC. Amino acid sequence: CASTAYNEQFF.

The chain couples TRBV29-1 to TRBJ2-1; TRBD1 agrees at 9 bases. The length of the CDR3 is 13 residues. Germline V gives CDR1 SQVTM, CDR2 ANQGSEA. With V trimmed by 3 bases and J by 6 bases, 3 bases remained unmatched. CDR3 residues: CSVEDRGPNEQFF. For the CDR3, the DNA is TGCAGCGTTGAGGACAGGGGCCCCAATGAGCAGTTCTTC.

This chain connects TRBV27 to TRBJ2-6; 10 bases are a match to TRBD2. Trimming cost V 6 bases and J 0 bases; bases outside gene matches: 11. CDR1 is MNHEY, CDR2 SMNVEV, per germline (reference sequence). The CDR3 is 19 amino acids. The CDR3 loop reads CASSTLGLAGDSGANVLTF. The DNA of the CDR3 is TGTGCCAGCAGCACATTGGGGCTAGCGGGAGACTCTGGGGCCAACGTCCTGACTTTC. Filled out from reference TRBV27 and TRBJ2-6, the complete variable domain reads EAQVTQNPRYLITVTGKKLTVTCSQNMNHEYMSWYRQDPGLGLRQIYYSMNVEVTDKGDVPEGYKVSRKEKRNFPLILESPSPNQTSLYFCASSTLGLAGDSGANVLTFGAGSRLTVL.

The chain links TRBV27 to TRBJ2-4; TRBD1 might be the D (6 bases). V was cut by 2 bases and J by 8 bases, with 13 bases left in between. This CDR3 has 14 residues. Germline V gene lookup returns CDR1 MNHEY and CDR2 SMNVEV (reference sequence). The CDR3 DNA reads as TGTGCCAGCAGTTTAATACAGGGTGCGGACATTCAGTACTTC. This translates into CASSLIQGADIQYF.

This clone has only one observation. The rearrangement joins TRBV19 to TRBJ2-3, with D unclear. CDR1 and CDR2 (germline): LNHDA, SQIVND (reference sequence). Trimming took 4 bases from V and 2 from J, leaving 10 bases between them. The length of the CDR3 is 14 residues. The CDR3 DNA reads as TGTGCCAGTAGTACCCTAACCTACACAGATACGCAGTATTTT. This translates into CASSTLTYTDTQYF. Combining the CDR3 with reference TRBV19 and TRBJ2-3 gives the whole variable domain DGGITQSPKYLFRKEGQNVTLSCEQNLNHDAMYWYRQDPGQGLRLIYYSQIVNDFQKGDIAEGYSVSREKKESFPLTVTSAQKNPTAFYLCASSTLTYTDTQYFGPGTRLTVL.

This clone was seen just once. Other nucleotide sequences from this sample produce the same CDR3. The genes are TRBV27 and TRBJ2-7; perhaps D is TRBD1 or TRBD2 (6 bases each). The CDR3 runs to 13 residues. V was cut by 3 bases and J by 3 bases, with 9 bases left in between. CDR1 and CDR2 (germline): MNHEY, SMNVEV (reference sequence). The CDR3 loop is CASSFGGRYEQYF. CDR3 coding DNA: TGTGCCAGCAGTTTCGGGGGCCGCTACGAGCAGTACTTC.